Each of the 4 T cell receptor beta chains below was sequenced from the same sample in a study of Ad26.COV2.S vaccination and SARS-CoV-2 variants. Only in-frame clones appear in the TCRdb table, and some are missing; sequencing was by immunoSEQ multiplex PCR. The sample includes 300,000 to 400,000 clones, about 86% of them seen just once. As for treatment: roughly 18 received Ad26.COV2.S at low or high dose, single or two shots; several received placebo; per-sample allocation not given. On day 63 after the first injection, vaccine and placebo recipients gave samples. Sequences were derived from peripheral blood, sampled in a trial of Ad26.COV2.S vaccine versus placebo. The receptors were sampled from a person aged 18-60 years who received the Ad26.COV2.S COVID-19 vaccine or a placebo.

The chain couples TRBV7-9 to TRBJ1-3; 10 bases are a match to TRBD1. The CDR3 extends over 18 amino acids. V gave up 5 bases and J gave up 0 bases; unmatched junction bases: 10. Germline loops: CDR1 SEHNR, CDR2 FQNEAQ (reference sequence). DNA for the CDR3: TGTGCCAGCAGCCAACCTTTGGGGGACAGGGGCTCTGGAAACACCATATATTTT. Protein: CASSQPLGDRGSGNTIYF.

This chain connects TRBV18 to TRBJ1-2; D not resolved. The germline V gene has CDR1 KGHSH and CDR2 LQKENI. The CDR3 covers 14 residues. V was cut by 2 bases and J by 1 base, with 8 bases left in between. The CDR3 loop reads CASSPVQLNYGYTF. CDR3 coding DNA: TGTGCCAGCTCACCAGTTCAGCTTAACTATGGCTACACCTTC. Variable domain in full (rest from reference TRBV18 and TRBJ1-2): NAGVMQNPRHLVRRRGQEARLRCSPMKGHSHVYWYRQLPEEGLKFMVYLQKENIIDESGMPKERFSAEFPKEGPSILRIQQVVRGDSAAYFCASSPVQLNYGYTFGSGTRLTVV.

The chain combines TRBV9 with TRBJ1-4, with D unclear. The germline V gene has CDR1 SGDLS and CDR2 YYNGEE. The CDR3 extends over 12 amino acids. V lost 3 bases to trimming and J lost 8 bases, with 8 bases between them. The CDR3 DNA reads TGTGCCAGCAGCGGGGCATCAGAAAAACTGTTTTTT. This encodes CASSGASEKLFF.

The chain carries TRBV6-2 or TRBV6-3 and TRBJ2-7; D unresolved. Trimming took off 0 bases at V and 2 bases at J, with 2 bases between the two ends. Germline V lookup: CDR1 MNHEY, CDR2 SVGEGT. This CDR3 region has 12 residues. The DNA for the CDR3 is TGTGCCAGCAGTTACTCGGCCTACGAGCAGTACTTC. Protein: CASSYSAYEQYF.